This entry lists 22 T cell receptor beta chains sequenced from one sample in a study of blood T cells in healthy people across ages. Alongside a J-beta primer mix, a sample-barcoded 5' primer served in a second PCR lasting roughly 6 to 11 cycles. MiXCR, run by TCRdb on the 5' RACE reads, gives a single entry per CDR3 protein. The sample lists about 1,400,000 distinct CDR3 sequences, roughly 60% occurring once. Sequencing used blood. The receptors derive from a man aged 18 to 30 in good health.

This clonotype was picked up a small number of times. The chain recombines TRBV6-5 with TRBJ2-1, with D maybe TRBD1 (6 bases). V was pared by 5 bases and J by 7 bases, with 9 bases between. CDR3 length equals 12 residues. Germline CDR1 and CDR2: MNHEY and SVGAGI. CDR3 protein: CASSTDRNEQFF. The CDR3 DNA follows: TGTGCCAGCAGTACCGACAGGAATGAGCAGTTCTTC.

The V gene is TRBV27, the J gene TRBJ2-5; 10 bases map to TRBD2. Germline trimming cut 4 bases from V and 5 bases from J; bases unmatched to any gene: 7. The CDR3 loop spans 15 amino acids. Germline values: CDR1 MNHEY, CDR2 SMNVEV (reference sequence). Written as DNA, the CDR3 is TGTGCCAGCAGTTCAAGACTAGCGGGTATTGAGACCCAGTACTTC. It yields the protein CASSSRLAGIETQYF.

V and J are TRBV4-3 and TRBJ2-7; D unresolved. Near its end, the DNA agrees better with TRBJ2-5, so the J call may be wrong. The germline gives CDR1 LGHNA, CDR2 YSLEER. The CDR3 contains 16 residues. CDR3 nucleotides: TGCGCCAGCAGCCAAGGATTGGGCAGATTCCAAGAGACCCAGTACTTC. Its protein product is CASSQGLGRFQETQYF.

The chain recombines TRBV29-1 with TRBJ2-2, with TRBD1 matching over 9 bases. This CDR3 has 13 amino acids. Germline trimming cut 7 bases from V and 6 bases from J; bases unmatched to any gene: 6. Per the germline V gene, CDR1 is SQVTM and CDR2 is ANQGSEA. In DNA, the CDR3 is TGCAGCGCCCGGACAGGGGATCCCGGGGAGCTGTTTTTT. The encoded protein is CSARTGDPGELFF.

CDR3: CSAQTSDGTDTQYF. The DNA of the CDR3 is TGCAGTGCCCAGACTAGCGACGGCACAGATACGCAGTATTTT. The chain recombines TRBV20-1 with TRBJ2-3; 8 nucleotides line up with TRBD2. CDR1 and CDR2 (germline): DFQATT, SNEGSKA (reference sequence). Trimming took 6 bases from V and 1 from J; bases not matched to a gene: 6. The CDR3 sequence is 14 residues long.

The chain links TRBV25-1 to TRBJ2-5; 13 bases are shared with TRBD2. This CDR3 is 16 amino acids long. J lost 4 bases, V lost 5 bases, and 7 bases had no gene match. CDR1 is MGHDK, CDR2 SYGVNS, per germline. CDR3 sequence (DNA): TGTGCCAGCAGTCCTCGGACTAGCGGGAGTTTAGAGACCCAGTACTTC. Amino acid sequence: CASSPRTSGSLETQYF.

This chain connects TRBV6-5 to TRBJ2-3; 8 positions match TRBD1. The CDR3 sequence is 14 residues long. With V trimmed by 7 bases and J by 3 bases, 6 bases remained unmatched. Germline CDR1 and CDR2: MNHEY and SVGAGI. The CDR3 spells CASTQGAHTDTQYF. In DNA form, the CDR3 reads TGTGCCAGCACTCAGGGGGCGCATACAGATACGCAGTATTTT.

The chain carries TRBV6-5 and TRBJ2-5, with 7 bases fitting TRBD2. The last part of the DNA fits TRBJ2-7 better; the J call may be wrong. Germline V lookup: CDR1 MNHEY, CDR2 SVGAGI. The CDR3 totals 14 residues. CDR3 sequence: CASSPGLTYYEQYF. CDR3 in DNA: TGTGCCAGCAGCCCGGGACTAACCTACTACGAGCAGTACTTC.

This clonotype was observed a handful of times. V and J are TRBV10-3 and TRBJ1-5; D is ambiguous. The germline V gene encodes CDR1 ENHRY and CDR2 SYGVKD. Deletions cut 0 bases from V and 6 bases from J, with 9 bases between. The CDR3 extends over 14 amino acids. This chain's CDR3 is CAISESIQAQPQHF. For the CDR3, the DNA is TGTGCCATCAGTGAGTCGATCCAGGCTCAGCCCCAGCATTTT.

The chain carries TRBV4-2 and TRBJ2-1, with 8 positions matching TRBD2. This CDR3 has 14 residues. V was clipped by 0 bases and J by 7 bases; unmatched bases: 2. Germline V gives CDR1 LGHNA, CDR2 YNFKEQ. The DNA of the CDR3 is TGTGCCAGCAGCCAAGACGGGGGGGCTAATGAGCAGTTCTTC. Translating gives CASSQDGGANEQFF.

The chain links TRBV29-1 to TRBJ2-7, with unresolved D. The CDR3 covers 13 residues. V lost 6 bases, J lost 4 bases, and 16 bases lay in between. From germline, CDR1 is SQVTM and CDR2 ANQGSEA. The CDR3 region is CSVLFVGGYEQYF. Here the CDR3 DNA reads TGCAGCGTCCTCTTCGTGGGTGGATACGAGCAGTACTTC.

This chain joins TRBV7-2 and TRBJ2-2, with a possible D match to TRBD2 (6 bases). The germline V gene encodes CDR1 SGHTA and CDR2 FQGNSA. This CDR3 comprises 13 residues. The ends were cut back, 0 bases at V and 10 bases at J, with 9 bases in the middle. The CDR3: CASSLAAGPELFF. The CDR3, as DNA: TGTGCCAGCAGCTTAGCGGCGGGGCCGGAGCTGTTTTTT.

This chain connects TRBV7-2 to TRBJ1-2, with D maybe TRBD1 (6 bases). Trimming removed 5 bases from V and 1 base from J, with 11 bases in between. This CDR3 is 14 amino acids long. Germline V gene sequence: CDR1 SGHTA, CDR2 FQGNSA. CDR3 sequence: CASSPTGHNYGYTF. The CDR3 DNA reads TGTGCCAGCAGCCCTACAGGGCATAACTATGGCTACACCTTC.

This clonotype was recorded only once. The chain combines TRBV4-3 with TRBJ1-5; TRBD1 matches at 9 bases. CDR3 length equals 16 residues. The V gene's germline CDR1 is LGHNA and CDR2 YSLEER. V shed 4 bases and J 3 bases; nucleotides not matched to a gene: 7. The chain's CDR3 is CASSPSGTGNNQPQHF. Written as DNA, the CDR3 is TGCGCCAGCAGCCCATCCGGGACAGGGAACAATCAGCCCCAGCATTTT.

The V call is TRBV21-1, the J call TRBJ2-4; the table's TRBD1 call for D was not verified on the DNA. The DNA end lines up better with TRBJ2-7; the J call may be wrong. TRBV21-1 has pseudogene status. The CDR3 consists of 15 residues. The CDR3 coding sequence is TGTGCCAGCAGTACCGAGACAGGGGAAACCTACGAGCAGTACTTC. Translation: CASSTETGETYEQYF.

The chain combines TRBV20-1 with TRBJ2-5; 8 bases are a match to TRBD2. CDR3 size: 15 residues. Germline-derived CDR1 and CDR2 are DFQATT and SNEGSKA (reference sequence). The J segment lost 11 bases and the V segment lost 7 bases, leaving 21 bases of the junction unmatched. Here the CDR3 DNA reads TGCAGTGTTATAGCGGGGCTTTCCGGCACGGGGGAGCAGTACTTC. Its translation: CSVIAGLSGTGEQYF.

This rearrangement joins TRBV11-2 to TRBJ2-5; TRBD2 might be the D (5 bases). The CDR3 extends over 16 amino acids. V lost 1 base and J 2 bases, leaving 14 bases between the germline ends. Germline CDR1 reads SGHAT; CDR2 reads FQNNGV. The CDR3 nucleotides are TGTGCCAGCAGCTTAGGGACTGTTCATCCACAAGAGACCCAGTACTTC. Amino acids: CASSLGTVHPQETQYF.

The V call is TRBV4-3, the J call TRBJ2-7, with 7 positions matching TRBD1. Trimming took 4 bases from V and 8 from J; bases not matched to a gene: 5. The CDR3 is 12 amino acids. Germline lookup yields CDR1 LGHNA and CDR2 YSLEER. The CDR3 DNA is TGCGCCAGCAGCCCAGACAGGGAACAGCAGTACTTC. Amino acid sequence: CASSPDREQQYF.

There are a few counts of this clonotype. The chain recombines TRBV20-1 with TRBJ1-2; possibly TRBD1 for D (5 bases). This CDR3 contains 13 residues. Germline CDR1 DFQATT, CDR2 SNEGSKA (reference sequence). Between the trimmed V and J ends, which lost 3 bases and 3 bases, there was a span of 11 bases. The CDR3 DNA sequence: TGCAGTGCTAGGGTGGGGGGACACTATGGCTACACCTTC. Protein sequence: CSARVGGHYGYTF.

This clonotype was recorded only once. The genes are TRBV27 and TRBJ2-3; D unclear. The V gene lost 6 bases and the J gene lost 4 bases, with 11 bases spanning the gap. The CDR3 is 13 residues long. The germline V gene encodes CDR1 MNHEY and CDR2 SMNVEV (reference sequence). This CDR3 is CASSPTSSDTQYF. CDR3 nucleotide sequence: TGTGCCAGCAGCCCCACTTCATCAGATACGCAGTATTTT.

The gene calls are TRBV4-3 and TRBJ2-1; 9 bases match TRBD2. CDR3 size: 17 residues. Germline-derived CDR1 and CDR2 are LGHNA and YSLEER. V was pared by 0 bases and J by 4 bases, with 7 bases of the junction left unmatched. CDR3: CASSQDGGLAGYNEQFF. CDR3 coding DNA: TGCGCCAGCAGCCAAGATGGCGGCCTAGCGGGGTACAATGAGCAGTTCTTC.

This clonotype was found a few times. The genes are TRBV20-1 and TRBJ2-1, with TRBD2 identical over 12 bases. The V and J ends lost 3 bases and 7 bases, in that order; junction bases with no gene match: 13. Germline V gene data show CDR1 as DFQATT and CDR2 as SNEGSKA (reference sequence). CDR3 length: 17 amino acids. The CDR3 DNA reads TGCAGTGCTAGCGTGAGTACGACTAGCGGGAGAGGTAATGAGCAGTTCTTC. Translated: CSASVSTTSGRGNEQFF.